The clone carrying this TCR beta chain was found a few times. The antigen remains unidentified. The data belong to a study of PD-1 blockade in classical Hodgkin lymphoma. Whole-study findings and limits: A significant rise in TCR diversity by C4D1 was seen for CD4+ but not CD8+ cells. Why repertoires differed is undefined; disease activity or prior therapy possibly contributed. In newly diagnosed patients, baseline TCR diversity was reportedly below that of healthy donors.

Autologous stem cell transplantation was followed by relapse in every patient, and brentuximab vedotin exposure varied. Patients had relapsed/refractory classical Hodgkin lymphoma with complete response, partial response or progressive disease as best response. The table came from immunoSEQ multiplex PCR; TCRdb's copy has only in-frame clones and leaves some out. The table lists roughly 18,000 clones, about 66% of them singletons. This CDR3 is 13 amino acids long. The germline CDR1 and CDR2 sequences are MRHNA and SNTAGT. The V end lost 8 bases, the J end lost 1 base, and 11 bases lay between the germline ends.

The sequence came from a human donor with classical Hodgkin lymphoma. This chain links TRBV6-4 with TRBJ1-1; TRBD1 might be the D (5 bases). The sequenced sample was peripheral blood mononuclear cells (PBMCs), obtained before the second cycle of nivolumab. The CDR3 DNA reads TGTGCCAGCCGCTGGGGGGAGAACACTGAAGCTTTCTTT. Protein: CASRWGENTEAFF.